The present TCR beta chain was sequenced within a study of CD8 T cells in Susac syndrome (dated by TCRdb to the late 2010s). With regard to the full study: Among the Susac syndrome patients who were sequenced, clinically active disease was present in 5 or 6 and clinical remission was observed in under ten. At the time of blood withdrawal, Susac syndrome patients were either therapy-naive, taking corticosteroids (with some also receiving IVIg), or on IVIg alone. The study used repertoire sequencing to test whether antigen drove CD8+ T cell activation and differentiation in Susac syndrome.

What the research found in general, with its limitations: The CD4+ T cell repertoire of patients with Susac syndrome showed no detectable clonal expansion. The TCR sequencing and HLA analysis was acknowledged to have included a relatively small number of individuals.

RNA was extracted with the RNeasy kit and roughly 0.45 to 1 ug was reverse transcribed using random hexamers. The immunoSEQ multiplex PCR assay, covering 54 Vbeta and 13 Jbeta segments, was used to amplify TCR beta CDR3 regions. PCR amplification bias was corrected using a synthetic template baseline for primer optimization and computational correction. The paper's data handling went like this. Reads were assigned to V, D and J genes according to IMGT and analyzed in immunoSEQ Analyzer, with only productive sequences retained. Clonality was calculated as one minus the Shannon entropy normalized by log2 of the number of productive unique sequences. For each patient and control, public and private clones were evaluated among the 100 most prevalent clones. Susac-specific clones were defined as absent from healthy and MS cohorts, some 1,000 published viral clones and other ImmuneACCESS disease sequences. TCRdb trimmed the raw reads at Q25, called clones with MiXCR and kept productive beta chains. A single entry per CDR3 protein holds the most common genes and DNA from its merged rows. The V and J calls follow TCRdb's processing rather than the paper's. Across this sample there are 160,000 or so distinct CDR3 sequences, with 94% seen only once. Over 0.095% of the sample is in the top ten clones.

Peripheral blood CD8+ and CD4+ T cells from healthy donors, Susac syndrome patients and multiple sclerosis patients were profiled by high-throughput TCR beta sequencing. Susac syndrome patients met recently defined diagnostic criteria for definite or probable disease. Bulk CD8+ and CD4+ T cells were purified by magnetic negative isolation, whereas CD8+ TEMRA cells were enriched by FACS. Blood was drawn into EDTA tubes, processed within 24 hours, and PBMCs were isolated by density gradient centrifugation. PBMCs intended for TCR sequencing were cryopreserved in liquid nitrogen and were subsequently thawed in a 37 degrees C water bath. The sorted or isolated CD4+, CD8+ and CD8+ TEMRA cells reached a purity of at least 90%. As to this clonotype: The antigen this receptor binds is unknown. Qualities for individual bases were not recorded, and no much larger clone is one base off.

The CDR3 goes from the cysteine to the phenylalanine over 16 residues. Just CDR3 DNA is preserved here, 48 bases in frame from base 1. V and J lose 2 bases and 0 bases, and a span of 14 bases separates them. CDR1 and CDR2, looked up from the germline V gene (reference sequence), are DFQATT and SNEGSKA. This chain is built from TRBV20-1 and TRBJ2-4; no D gene is confidently identified. This receptor was identified in a human donor with Susac syndrome. The material sequenced was CD4+ T cells from PBMCs. The CDR3 region: CSARPTTEIAKNIQYF. At the DNA level, the sequence is TGCAGTGCTAGACCAACGACGGAGATAGCCAAAAACATTCAGTACTTC.